Detailed here is one TCR beta chain. The antigen remains undetermined. General study points: The TCR gene usage of tumor memory CD4+ T cells clustered together with blood and lymph node memory CD4+ cells and with lymph node naive CD4+ cells.

Memory CD4+ T cells were sorted as CD4+CD45RO+CD25- cells. TCRdb analysed the 5' RACE reads with MiXCR anew, one entry per CDR3 protein. The sample includes about 64,000 distinct CDR3 sequences, about 22% of them seen just once. This receptor was obtained from a female donor with breast cancer. Sequenced input: memory CD4+ T cells sorted from a lymph node. Documented subset: memory CD4+ T cells, CD4+CD45RO+CD25-.

The DNA of the CDR3 is TGTGCCAGCACCGGACAGGGTGTTAACACTGAAGCTTTCTTT. Amino acids: CASTGQGVNTEAFF. This chain uses TRBV7-9 with TRBJ1-1; 8 positions match TRBD1. The germline gives CDR1 SEHNR, CDR2 FQNEAQ (reference sequence). The CDR3 contains 14 residues. With 7 bases clipped from V and 2 bases from J, the junction kept 6 bases outside the gene matches.